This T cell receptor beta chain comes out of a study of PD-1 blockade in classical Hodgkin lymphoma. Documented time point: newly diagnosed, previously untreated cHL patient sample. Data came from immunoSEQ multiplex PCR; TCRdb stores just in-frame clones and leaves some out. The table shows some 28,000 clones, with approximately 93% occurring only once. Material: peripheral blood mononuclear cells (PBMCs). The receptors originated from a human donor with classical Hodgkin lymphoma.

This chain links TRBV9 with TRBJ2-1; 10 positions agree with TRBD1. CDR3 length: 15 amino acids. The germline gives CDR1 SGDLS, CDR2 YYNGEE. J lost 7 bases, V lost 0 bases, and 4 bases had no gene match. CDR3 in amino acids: CASSVGQGATNEQFF. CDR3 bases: TGTGCCAGCAGCGTAGGACAGGGGGCGACGAATGAGCAGTTCTTC.